A few counts support the clone carrying this TCR beta chain. This CDR3 comprises 16 residues. V lost 4 bases, J lost 4 bases, and 13 bases stayed unmatched. Germline V gene sequence: CDR1 SGHTA, CDR2 FQGNSA. This sample stems from a study of T cells after yellow fever vaccination. TCRdb called the 5' RACE reads again in MiXCR, with one record for every CDR3 protein. The sample consists of about 300,000 distinct CDR3 sequences, about 6.9% of them appearing once. This chain joins TRBV7-2 and TRBJ2-7; 7 bases agree with TRBD1. This sequence was found in a man in his late teens or twenties who received the YFV17D yellow fever vaccine. The source material was PBMCs, sampled more than 35 days after the first yellow fever vaccination. The CDR3 DNA reads TGTGCCAGCAGCTCCGCAGGGACAGTCAGCGGATACGAGCAGTACTTC. This codes for CASSSAGTVSGYEQYF.